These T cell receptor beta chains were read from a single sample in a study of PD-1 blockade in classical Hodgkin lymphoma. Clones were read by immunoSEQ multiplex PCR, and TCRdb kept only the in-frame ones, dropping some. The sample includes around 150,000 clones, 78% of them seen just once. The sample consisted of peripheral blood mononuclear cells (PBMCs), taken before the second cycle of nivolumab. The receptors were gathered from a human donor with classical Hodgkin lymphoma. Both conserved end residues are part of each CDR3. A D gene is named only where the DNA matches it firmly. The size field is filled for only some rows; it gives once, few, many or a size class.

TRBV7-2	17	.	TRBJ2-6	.	TGTGCCAGCAGCACATACAGGGAGAACTCTGGGGCCAACGTCCTGACTTTC	CASSTYRENSGANVLTF
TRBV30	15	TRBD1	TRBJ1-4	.	TGTGCCTGGAGTCTTCCGGGACAGGGGGCGAATAGACTGTTTTTT	CAWSLPGQGANRLFF
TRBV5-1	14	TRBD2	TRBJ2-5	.	TGCGCCAGCAGCTTAGTTGCTAGCGGGGAGACCCAGTACTTC	CASSLVASGETQYF
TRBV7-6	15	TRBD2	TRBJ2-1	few	TGTGCCAGCAGCTTAGACTATAGCGGGTACAATGAGCAGTTCTTC	CASSLDYSGYNEQFF
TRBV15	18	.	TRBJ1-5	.	TGTGCCACCAGCAGAGATCTTAGGGAGCTTTATAGCAATCAGCCCCAGCATTTT	CATSRDLRELYSNQPQHF
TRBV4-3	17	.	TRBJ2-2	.	TGCGCCAGCAGCCAAGAGGGAGCAGGGAGTAACACCGGGGAGCTGTTTTTT	CASSQEGAGSNTGELFF
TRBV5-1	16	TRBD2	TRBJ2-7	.	TGCGCCAGCAGCTTGAGCACTAGCGGGAGTACTTACGAGCAGTACTTC	CASSLSTSGSTYEQYF
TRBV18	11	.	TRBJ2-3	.	TGTGCCAGCTCACCCGCTGATACGCAGTATTTT	CASSPADTQYF
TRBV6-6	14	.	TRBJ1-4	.	TGTGCCAGCAGTACAGGGTTTCAGTTTGAAAAACTGTTTTTT	CASSTGFQFEKLFF
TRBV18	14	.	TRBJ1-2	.	TGTGCCAGCTCACCATTGTCAGGGGAGGATGGCTACACCTTC	CASSPLSGEDGYTF
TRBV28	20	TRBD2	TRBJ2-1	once	TGTGCCAGCTCCCGGGACAGGGGTCTGCGACTAGCGGGGGGCTACAATGAGCAGTTCTTC	CASSRDRGLRLAGGYNEQFF
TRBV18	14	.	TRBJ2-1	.	TGTGCCAGCTCACCACCGGGGATTTGGGGTGAGCAGTTCTTC	CASSPPGIWGEQFF
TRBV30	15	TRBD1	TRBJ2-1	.	TGTGCCTGGAGTGACGGGACAGTCCCCTACAATGAGCAGTTCTTC	CAWSDGTVPYNEQFF
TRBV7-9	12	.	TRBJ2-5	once	TGTGCCAGCGAGCAGGGCGGCGAGACCCAGTACTTC	CASEQGGETQYF
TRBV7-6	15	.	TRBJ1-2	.	TGTGCCAGCAGCTTAGAGGGAAGGGGTAACTATGGCTACACCTTC	CASSLEGRGNYGYTF
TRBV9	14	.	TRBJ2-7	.	TGTGCCAGCAGCGTAGATGTAGGCTCCTACGAGCAGTACTTC	CASSVDVGSYEQYF
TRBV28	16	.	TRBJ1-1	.	TGTGCCAGCAGTTTACTCCGGGGGGGACTGAACACTGAAGCTTTCTTT	CASSLLRGGLNTEAFF
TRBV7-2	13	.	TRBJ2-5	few	TGTGCCAGCAGCTTCAGGGAGCCAGAGACCCAGTACTTC	CASSFREPETQYF
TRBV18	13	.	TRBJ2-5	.	TGTGCCAGCTCATTTACTCTGGGAGAGACCCAGTACTTC	CASSFTLGETQYF
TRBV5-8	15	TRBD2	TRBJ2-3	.	TGTGCCAGCAGCTTAAGGCCGGGGGGGGTAGATACGCAGTATTTT	CASSLRPGGVDTQYF
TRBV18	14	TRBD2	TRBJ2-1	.	TGTGCCAGCTCAAAAAAGCGGGAGTTGAATGAGCAGTTCTTC	CASSKKRELNEQFF
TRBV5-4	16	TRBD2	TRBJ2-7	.	TGTGCCAGCAGCGCGGGACTAGCGGATAGCTCCTACGAGCAGTACTTC	CASSAGLADSSYEQYF
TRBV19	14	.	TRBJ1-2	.	TGTGCCAGTAGGGGACCGCTTCAAAACTATGGCTACACCTTC	CASRGPLQNYGYTF
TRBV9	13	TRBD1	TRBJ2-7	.	TGTGCCAGCACCCGTCACAGGGGCTACGAGCAGTACTTC	CASTRHRGYEQYF
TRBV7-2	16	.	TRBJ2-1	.	TGTGCCAGCAAGAGGGGGGGGACTGGCCCCTACAATGAGCAGTTCTTC	CASKRGGTGPYNEQFF
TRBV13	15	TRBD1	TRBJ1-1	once	TGTGCCAGCAGCCGCCCCGACAGGGGATTCGCTGAAGCTTTCTTT	CASSRPDRGFAEAFF
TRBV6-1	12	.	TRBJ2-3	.	TGTGCCAGCAGTAACAGGGTAGATACGCAGTATTTT	CASSNRVDTQYF
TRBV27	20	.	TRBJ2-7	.	TGTGCCAGCAGTTTAAGAGGGGGCCTAGCGGCCTCCTTAAGCTCCTACGAGCAGTACTTC	CASSLRGGLAASLSSYEQYF
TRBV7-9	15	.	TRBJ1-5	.	TGTGCCAGCAGCCTACGTAGGGATAGCAATCAGCCCCAGCATTTT	CASSLRRDSNQPQHF